One and the same sample provided the 14 T cell receptor beta chains below, sequenced in a study of response to subunit inactivated influenza vaccine. In TCRdb, the RT-PCR reads were re-called with MiXCR into one record per CDR3 protein. Found here are hundreds of thousands of distinct CDR3 sequences, roughly 23% of them singletons; the top ten hold 1.5% to 2%. The sample was CD4+ T cells sorted from PBMCs, taken more than 4 days after vaccination. The origin of the receptors is a man between 50 and 59 years old who received an inactivated influenza vaccine.

The chain joins TRBV12-3 or TRBV12-4 to TRBJ2-3; D may be TRBD1 (6 bases). The CDR3 runs 13 residues. Trimming cost V 5 bases and J 4 bases, with 10 bases left between them. CDR3 loop: CASSIQGPDTQYF. In nucleotides, the CDR3 is TGTGCCAGCAGTATACAGGGTCCAGATACGCAGTATTTT.

The chain recombines TRBV3-1 with TRBJ2-7; tentative D call: TRBD1 (6 bases). Trimming removed 4 bases from V and 1 base from J, with 23 bases in between. CDR3 length equals 18 residues. In germline, CDR1 is LGHDT, CDR2 YNNKEL (reference sequence). The chain's CDR3 is CASSRQIPRGIRSYEQYF. The CDR3 DNA sequence: TGTGCCAGCAGCCGCCAAATCCCAAGGGGGATTCGATCCTACGAGCAGTACTTC.

This clonotype came up a few times. The chain links TRBV20-1 to TRBJ2-1; 12 bases are shared with TRBD2. Germline assignment: CDR1 DFQATT and CDR2 SNEGSKA (reference sequence). The ends lost 5 bases at V and 6 bases at J; junction bases unmatched: 5. This CDR3 is built from 14 residues. DNA of the CDR3: TGCAGTGCTTCCGGGACTAGCGGGCTCAATGAGCAGTTCTTC. It is translated as CSASGTSGLNEQFF.

The J gene is TRBJ1-6, the V gene TRBV7-9; no reliable D call. This CDR3 contains 13 residues. CDR1 is SEHNR, CDR2 FQNEAQ, per germline (reference sequence). The V end lost 11 bases, the J end lost 7 bases, and 15 bases lay between the germline ends. The CDR3 coding sequence is TGTGCCTCGACGGGAATAATGAATTCACCCCTCCACTTT. Translated: CASTGIMNSPLHF.

This clonotype was observed a single time. This chain connects TRBV19 to TRBJ1-1, with D perhaps TRBD1 (5 bases). The CDR3 has 13 residues. The germline CDR1 and CDR2 sequences are LNHDA and SQIVND (reference sequence). V was cut by 7 bases and J by 0 bases, with 9 bases left in between. The CDR3 nucleotides read TGTGCCAGTAAGGGGCGGTTGAACACTGAAGCTTTCTTT. This sequence encodes CASKGRLNTEAFF.

This clonotype occurred a few times. J is TRBJ2-5 and V is TRBV6-2 or TRBV6-3, with D perhaps TRBD2 (6 bases). V was pared by 10 bases and J by 7 bases, with 19 bases between. Germline V gene sequence: CDR1 MNHEY, CDR2 SVGEGT. The CDR3 extends over 13 amino acids. CDR3 DNA sequence: TGTGCCATCAATTGGGACTCAGAAGGGACCCAGTACTTC. Its protein is CAINWDSEGTQYF.

V and J are TRBV4-2 and TRBJ2-3; 13 bases are shared with TRBD2. The CDR3 loop spans 15 amino acids. V gave up 7 bases and J gave up 5 bases; unmatched junction bases: 6. Germline V lookup: CDR1 LGHNA, CDR2 YNFKEQ. The DNA of the CDR3 is TGTGCCAGCACCAAAGGGACTAGCGGGGTAGATACGCAGTATTTT. Translating gives CASTKGTSGVDTQYF.

This clonotype was recorded at least ten times. The chain recombines TRBV6-1 with TRBJ2-5; D may be TRBD2 (7 bases). CDR3 size: 14 residues. V was pared by 8 bases and J by 2 bases, with 15 bases between. Germline lookup yields CDR1 MNHNS and CDR2 SASEGT. CDR3 in amino acids: CASAEGGVQETQYF. In DNA form, the CDR3 reads TGTGCCAGCGCCGAGGGGGGGGTTCAAGAGACCCAGTACTTC.

CDR3: CASSPGRGRREAFF. As DNA, the CDR3 is TGCGCCAGCAGCCCGGGCCGGGGGCGAAGAGAAGCTTTCTTT. The genes are TRBV5-1 and TRBJ1-1; D possibly corresponds to TRBD1 (6 bases). Trimming shortened V by 4 bases and J by 8 bases, and 18 bases separated the two germline ends. Germline V gene sequence: CDR1 SGHRS, CDR2 YFSETQ. This CDR3 spans 14 amino acids.

The gene calls are TRBV6-2 or TRBV6-3 and TRBJ2-1; no reliable D call. The CDR3 extends over 12 amino acids. V was cut by 6 bases and J by 9 bases, with 12 bases left in between. Germline V lookup: CDR1 MNHEY, CDR2 SVGEGT. The CDR3 coding sequence is TGTGCCAGCAGACTCCCCCTGAGTGAGCAGTTCTTC. Residues: CASRLPLSEQFF.

This clonotype is a singleton in its sample. V and J are TRBV18 and TRBJ2-1; maybe TRBD1 (8 bases). Trimming shortened V by 3 bases and J by 9 bases, and 12 bases separated the two germline ends. The CDR3 contains 13 residues. The germline V gene has CDR1 KGHSH and CDR2 LQKENI. Written as DNA, the CDR3 is TGTGCCAGCTCACCGGACAGGGAGGGTGAGCAGTTCTTC. Amino acid sequence: CASSPDREGEQFF.

The V gene is TRBV4-3, the J gene TRBJ2-3; TRBD2 agrees at 11 bases. Germline V gives CDR1 LGHNA, CDR2 YSLEER. The trim removed 4 bases at V and 6 bases at J, leaving 12 bases unmatched. The length of the CDR3 is 17 residues. The CDR3 region is CASSLSVAGGPRDTQYF. CDR3 DNA: TGCGCCAGCAGCCTTTCTGTAGCGGGGGGGCCCCGGGATACGCAGTATTTT.

The gene calls are TRBV6-2 or TRBV6-3 and TRBJ2-1, with 10 positions matching TRBD2. The CDR3 has 14 amino acids. CDR1 MNHEY and CDR2 SVGEGT come from the germline V gene. V gave up 7 bases and J gave up 12 bases; unmatched junction bases: 12. CDR3 protein: CASTRLAGGYRQFF. As DNA, the CDR3 is TGTGCCAGCACGAGATTAGCGGGAGGATATCGGCAGTTCTTC.

This clonotype was detected a few times. This sequence joins TRBV20-1 and TRBJ1-2; D ambiguous. This CDR3 has 13 amino acids. CDR1 DFQATT and CDR2 SNEGSKA come from the germline V gene (reference sequence). V dropped 4 bases and J dropped 6 bases, with 15 bases sitting between them. The CDR3: CSAIGSRVDGYTF. The CDR3 DNA reads TGCAGTGCTATCGGAAGTAGAGTGGATGGCTACACCTTC.